This TCR beta chain was sequenced for a study of CD8 T cells in Susac syndrome. Findings and caveats of the study: It was acknowledged in the study that the number of individuals who were included in its TCR sequencing and HLA analysis was relatively small.

Reverse transcription used about 0.5 to 1 ug RNA and random hexamers. Each CDR3 protein is one row after TCRdb ran MiXCR on the immunoSEQ multiplex PCR reads. The top ten clones hold 0.13% to 0.15% of a sample with about 140,000 distinct CDR3 sequences, roughly 94% of them seen once. As regards this clonotype: Its antigen is undetermined.

Trimming pared 0 bases from V and 4 bases from J, leaving 9 bases between. Per germline, CDR1 GTSNPN and CDR2 SVGIG (reference sequence). The CDR3 sequence is 13 residues long. The clonotype originates from a human donor with Susac syndrome. The J gene is TRBJ2-5, the V gene TRBV30; D gene uncertain. Sequencing input: CD4+ T cells from PBMCs. The CDR3 here is CAWSVRRPETQYF. CDR3 coding DNA: TGTGCCTGGAGTGTACGCCGTCCAGAGACCCAGTACTTC.